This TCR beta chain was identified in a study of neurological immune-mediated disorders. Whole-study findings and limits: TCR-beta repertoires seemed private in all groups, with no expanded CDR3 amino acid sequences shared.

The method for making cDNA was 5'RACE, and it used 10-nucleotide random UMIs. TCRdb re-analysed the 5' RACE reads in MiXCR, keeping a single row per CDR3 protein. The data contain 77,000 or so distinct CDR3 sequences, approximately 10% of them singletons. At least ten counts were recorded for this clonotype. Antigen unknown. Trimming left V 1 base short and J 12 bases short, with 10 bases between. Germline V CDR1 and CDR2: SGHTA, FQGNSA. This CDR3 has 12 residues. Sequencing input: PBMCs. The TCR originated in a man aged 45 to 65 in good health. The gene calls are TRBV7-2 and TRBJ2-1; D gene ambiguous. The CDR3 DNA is TGTGCCAGCAGCTTAGTGGCGACGGGGCAGTTCTTC. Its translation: CASSLVATGQFF.